This entry is about one T cell receptor (beta chain). The germline V and J ends were trimmed by 4 bases and 4 bases, with 17 bases remaining between them. The CDR3 length is 16 residues. Germline values: CDR1 MNHEY, CDR2 SMNVEV (reference sequence). This specimen belongs to a study of blood T cell repertoires in COVID-19. The authors' processing: Reference gene primer amplification gave estimated nucleated cell counts. Sequencing was performed with immunoSEQ multiplex PCR; in TCRdb, only in-frame clones are kept and a portion is missing. The DNA was the basis for D and trimming; V, J and clone size are from that table. The profile shows 300,000 to 400,000 clones, around 91% of them singletons.

The chain recombines TRBV27 with TRBJ1-3; D unresolved. This clonotype originated in a woman between 18 and 29 years old who had recovered from COVID-19. The sample taken for sequencing was peripheral blood. The CDR3: CASSSFDGGWGNTIYF. The CDR3 nucleotides are TGTGCCAGCAGTTCCTTTGACGGAGGGTGGGGAAACACCATATATTTT.